These 14 T cell receptor beta chains came from one sample sequenced in a study of Tregs in tolerant kidney transplant recipients (dated by TCRdb to the late 2010s). The time point label, as the study defines it: blood sample drawn before combined kidney and bone marrow transplant. The library was built by means of the immunoSEQ multiplex PCR assay. In TCRdb, the immuneACCESS table is reduced to in-frame sequences with V and J assigned. These tables do not hold every clone; where another copy was compared, an unresolved V gene accounts for under half, and the others remain unexplained. The sample data list under 85,000 clones, and approximately 91% of these were observed just once. The top ten clones comprise approximately 0.4% of the sample. Source: CD4+ T cells from blood, taken before the transplant. The receptors come from a human donor who received a combined kidney and bone marrow transplant.

The chain combines TRBV18 with TRBJ2-7; 7 bases map to TRBD1. Germline V gene sequence: CDR1 KGHSH, CDR2 LQKENI. The CDR3 consists of 14 residues. V was pared by 2 bases and J by 6 bases, with 7 bases of the junction left unmatched. The CDR3 here is CASSPRQGTGEQYF. The CDR3 region has the DNA TGTGCCAGCTCACCAAGACAGGGTACAGGCGAGCAGTACTTC.

The rearrangement uses TRBV4-2 and TRBJ1-3; D call uncertain. The germline V gene encodes CDR1 LGHNA and CDR2 YNFKEQ. V lost 1 base, J lost 1 base, and 11 bases lay in between. There are 16 residues in the CDR3. This chain's CDR3 is CASSQGVGASGNTIYF. In DNA form, the CDR3 reads TGTGCCAGCAGCCAAGGGGTGGGCGCATCTGGAAACACCATATATTTT.

The rearrangement links TRBV6-5 to TRBJ1-4; 7 nucleotides line up with TRBD1. V lost 4 bases to trimming and J lost 5 bases; unmatched junction nucleotides: 7. This CDR3 region has 15 residues. Germline-derived CDR1 and CDR2 are MNHEY and SVGAGI. This CDR3 reads CASSSETGPNEKLFF. The DNA of the CDR3 is TGTGCCAGCAGTTCTGAGACAGGGCCGAATGAAAAACTGTTTTTT.

This clone was seen once. V is TRBV5-6 and J is TRBJ2-5; D may be TRBD1 (6 bases). The CDR3 length is 14 residues. The germline CDR1 and CDR2 sequences are SGHDT and YYEEEE. Trimming removed 2 bases from V and 7 bases from J, with 15 bases in between. DNA of the CDR3: TGTGCCAGCAGCTTCGGGACAAAAGAGGGGACCCAGTACTTC. This encodes CASSFGTKEGTQYF. The full variable domain, its missing parts supplied by reference TRBV5-6 and TRBJ2-5, is DAGVTQSPTHLIKTRGQQVTLRCSPKSGHDTVSWYQQALGQGPQFIFQYYEEEERQRGNFPDRFSGHQFPNYSSELNVNALLLGDSALYLCASSFGTKEGTQYFGPGTRLLVL.

The V gene is TRBV28, the J gene TRBJ1-1; a possible D gene is TRBD1 (6 bases). The CDR3 covers 13 residues. Germline lookup yields CDR1 MDHEN and CDR2 SYDVKM. The V end was cut by 11 bases, the J end by 5 bases, with 18 bases between. CDR3 sequence: CACYRERGTEAFF. For the CDR3, the DNA is TGTGCCTGTTACAGGGAAAGAGGAACTGAAGCTTTCTTT.

The V and J genes are TRBV5-1 and TRBJ2-3; 7 bases are a match to TRBD2. The germline CDR1 and CDR2 sequences are SGHRS and YFSETQ. The junction had 3 bases not matched to a gene; V was cut back by 3 bases and J by 2 bases. The CDR3 runs to 14 residues. The CDR3, as DNA: TGCGCCAGCAGCTCAAGCGGGATCACAGATACGCAGTATTTT. Translation gives CASSSSGITDTQYF.

This chain uses TRBV30 with TRBJ2-1; a weak D match, TRBD2 (6 bases). Per the germline V gene, CDR1 is GTSNPN and CDR2 is SVGIG (reference sequence). Trimming took off 2 bases at V and 9 bases at J, with 17 bases between the two ends. The CDR3 extends over 14 amino acids. The DNA of the CDR3 is TGTGCCTGGAGTTTAAGCGGGCAATCTCTTGAGCAGTTCTTC. Translation gives CAWSLSGQSLEQFF. The full variable domain, in which reference TRBV30 and TRBJ2-1 provide the parts outside the CDR3, is SQTIHQWPATLVQPVGSPLSLECTVEGTSNPNLYWYRQAAGRGLQLLFYSVGIGQISSEVPQNLSASRPQDRQFILSSKKLLLSDSGFYLCAWSLSGQSLEQFFGPGTRLTVL.

This clone has just one count. The chain is built from TRBV18 and TRBJ2-7; 7 bases are shared with TRBD1. V lost 3 bases to trimming and J lost 6 bases; unmatched junction nucleotides: 5. Germline assignment: CDR1 KGHSH and CDR2 LQKENI. This CDR3 region has 13 residues. The CDR3 region has the DNA TGTGCCAGCTCACCCGAGACAGGGTTCGAGCAGTACTTC. It specifies CASSPETGFEQYF.

The rearrangement links TRBV27 to TRBJ2-7, with TRBD2 as a possible D gene (6 bases). The CDR3 contains 15 residues. Trimming removed 3 bases at V and 7 bases at J, with 19 bases between. Germline lookup yields CDR1 MNHEY and CDR2 SMNVEV (reference sequence). CDR3 in DNA: TGTGCCAGCAGTTTCGGGTCAGGAGGGGCGGGAGAGCAGTACTTC. Its protein product is CASSFGSGGAGEQYF.

The chain links TRBV9 to TRBJ1-5, with 12 nucleotides matching TRBD1. Trimming at V came to 3 bases and at J to 6 bases, leaving 4 bases not matched to a gene. CDR3 length: 15 amino acids. Germline lookup yields CDR1 SGDLS and CDR2 YYNGEE. CDR3 coding DNA: TGTGCCAGCAGCGGGGGACAGGGGGCAGGTCAGCCCCAGCATTTT. Translation: CASSGGQGAGQPQHF.

The rearrangement uses TRBV2 and TRBJ2-3; 8 bases agree with TRBD2. J was trimmed by 2 bases and V by 6 bases; bases with no gene match: 7. CDR3 length equals 15 residues. Germline V lookup: CDR1 SNHLY, CDR2 FYNNEI. This chain's CDR3 is CASRERTSFTDTQYF. CDR3 nucleotide sequence: TGTGCCAGCAGGGAAAGGACTAGCTTCACAGATACGCAGTATTTT. Filled out from reference TRBV2 and TRBJ2-3, the complete variable domain reads EPEVTQTPSHQVTQMGQEVILRCVPISNHLYFYWYRQILGQKVEFLVSFYNNEISEKSEIFDDQFSVERPDGSNFTLKIRSTKLEDSAMYFCASRERTSFTDTQYFGPGTRLTVL.

This clone has a handful of counts. V is TRBV9 and J is TRBJ2-1; 16 bases line up with TRBD2. This CDR3 has 18 residues. V shed 4 bases and J 6 bases; nucleotides not matched to a gene: 10. In germline, CDR1 is SGDLS, CDR2 YYNGEE. CDR3 protein: CASSLLPGTSGRGNEQFF. The CDR3 region has the DNA TGTGCCAGCAGCCTCCTACCCGGGACTAGCGGGAGGGGCAATGAGCAGTTCTTC.

V gene TRBV19 combines with J gene TRBJ2-2; D perhaps matches TRBD1 (5 bases). CDR1 and CDR2 from the germline V gene are LNHDA and SQIVND (reference sequence). Trimming took off 5 bases at V and 5 bases at J, with 12 bases between the two ends. There are 14 residues in the CDR3. CDR3 sequence reads: CASSGLQDTGELFF. CDR3 bases: TGTGCCAGTAGTGGATTACAGGATACCGGGGAGCTGTTTTTT.

The J gene is TRBJ2-3, the V gene TRBV2; the match to TRBD1 covers 7 bases. Trimming at V came to 0 bases and at J to 2 bases, leaving 11 bases not matched to a gene. Germline CDR1 reads SNHLY; CDR2 reads FYNNEI. The CDR3 sequence is 18 residues long. The CDR3 nucleotides are TGTGCCAGCAGTGAAGCGCTTCACAGGGGTAGTTACACAGATACGCAGTATTTT. This translates into CASSEALHRGSYTDTQYF.